This T cell receptor beta chain stems from a study of molecular identifiers for immune sequencing clone quantification. Overall study results and limits: Clones exceeding 20 RNA copies carried over 97% of effector molecules but under 1% of naive-cell molecules.

This clonotype was seen at least ten times. Its target is unknown. Methods described previously were used for bulk TCR libraries, and listed TCR primers were applied. TCRdb reanalysed the PCR reads using MiXCR and keeps one entry per CDR3 protein. This sample has about 510,000 distinct CDR3 sequences, with about a fifth found just once. Naive CD8 library inputs spanned roughly 17,000 to 1,100,000 sorted cells and 10%, 30% or 50% RNA. CD8+CD4-CCR7+CD45RA+ cells were sorted as naive CD8 T cells. The CDR3 is 13 amino acids. In germline, CDR1 is MGHRA, CDR2 YSYEKL. The ends were cut back, 4 bases at V and 2 bases at J, with 8 bases in the middle.

The clonotype comes from a human donor in good health. Some libraries in this study had Jurkat cell RNA spiked in. Material for sequencing was naive CD8+ T cells from blood, with Jurkat cell RNA spiked in. Regarding subset: FACS-sorted CD8+CD4-CCR7+CD45RA+ naive T cells. V and J are TRBV4-1 and TRBJ2-5; D gene ambiguous. CDR3 bases: TGCGCCAGCAGCCTCGGACCGCAAGAGACCCAGTACTTC. Its protein product is CASSLGPQETQYF.